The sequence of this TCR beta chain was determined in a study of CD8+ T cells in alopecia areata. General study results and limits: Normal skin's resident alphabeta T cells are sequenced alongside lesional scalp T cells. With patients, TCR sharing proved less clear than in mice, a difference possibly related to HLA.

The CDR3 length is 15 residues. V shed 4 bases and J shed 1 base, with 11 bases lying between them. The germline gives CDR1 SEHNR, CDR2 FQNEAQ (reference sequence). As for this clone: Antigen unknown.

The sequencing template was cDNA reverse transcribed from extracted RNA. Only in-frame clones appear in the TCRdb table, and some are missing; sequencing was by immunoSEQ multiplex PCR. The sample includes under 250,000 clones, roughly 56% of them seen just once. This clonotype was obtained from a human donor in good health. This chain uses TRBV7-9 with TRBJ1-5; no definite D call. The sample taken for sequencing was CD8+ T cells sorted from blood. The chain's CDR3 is CASSSPRDSNQPQHF. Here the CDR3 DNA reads TGTGCCAGCAGCTCGCCTCGTGACAGCAATCAGCCCCAGCATTTT.